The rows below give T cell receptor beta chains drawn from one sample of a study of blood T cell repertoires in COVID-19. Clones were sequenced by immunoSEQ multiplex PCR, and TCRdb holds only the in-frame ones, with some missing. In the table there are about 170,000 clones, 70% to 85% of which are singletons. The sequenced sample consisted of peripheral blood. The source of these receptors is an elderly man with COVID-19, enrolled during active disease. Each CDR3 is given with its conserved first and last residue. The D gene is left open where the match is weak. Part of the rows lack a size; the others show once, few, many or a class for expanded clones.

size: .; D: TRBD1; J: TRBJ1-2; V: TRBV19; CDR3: CASSTGTVFYGYTF; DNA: TGTGCCAGTAGTACTGGGACAGTCTTCTATGGCTACACCTTC
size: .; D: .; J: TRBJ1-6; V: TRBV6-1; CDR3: CASSEGRTNSPLHF; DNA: TGTGCCAGCAGTGAAGGTCGCACAAATTCACCCCTCCACTTT
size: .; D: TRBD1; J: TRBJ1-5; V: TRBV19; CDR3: CASSRPGTGGYSNQPQHF; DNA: TGTGCCAGTAGTAGGCCCGGGACAGGGGGTTATAGCAATCAGCCCCAGCATTTT
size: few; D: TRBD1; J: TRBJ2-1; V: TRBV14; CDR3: CASSTRGTGPYNEQFF; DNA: TGTGCCAGCAGCACCAGGGGGACAGGTCCCTACAATGAGCAGTTCTTC
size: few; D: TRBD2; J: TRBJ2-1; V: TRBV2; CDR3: CASSEEGLAGANEQFF; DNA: TGTGCCAGCAGTGAAGAGGGACTAGCGGGGGCAAATGAGCAGTTCTTC
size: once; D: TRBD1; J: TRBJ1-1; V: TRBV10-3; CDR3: CAMKNRGTEAFF; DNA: TGTGCCATGAAGAACAGGGGCACTGAAGCTTTCTTT
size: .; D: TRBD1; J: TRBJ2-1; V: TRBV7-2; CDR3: CASSSRQGVNGEQFF; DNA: TGTGCCAGCAGCTCGAGACAGGGGGTGAATGGTGAGCAGTTCTTC
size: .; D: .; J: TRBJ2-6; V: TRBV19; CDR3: CASSIGAGSSGANVLTF; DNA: TGTGCCAGTAGTATAGGGGCGGGAAGCTCTGGGGCCAACGTCCTGACTTTC
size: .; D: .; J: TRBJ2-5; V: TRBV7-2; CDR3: CASSLQGETQYF; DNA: TGTGCCAGCAGCTTACAGGGGGAGACCCAGTACTTC
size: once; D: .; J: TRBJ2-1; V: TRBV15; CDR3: CATSRERTTYNEQFF; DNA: TGTGCCACCAGCAGAGAAAGGACAACTTACAATGAGCAGTTCTTC
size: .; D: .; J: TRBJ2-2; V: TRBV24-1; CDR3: CATSDYSTGELFF; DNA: TGTGCCACCAGTGATTATTCAACCGGGGAGCTGTTTTTT
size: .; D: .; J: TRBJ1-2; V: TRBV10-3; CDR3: CAISESAGAPYGYTF; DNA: TGTGCCATCAGTGAGTCGGCAGGGGCCCCCTATGGCTACACCTTC
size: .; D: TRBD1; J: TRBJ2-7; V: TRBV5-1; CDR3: CASSNTLTGGRQYF; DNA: TGCGCCAGCAGCAACACTTTGACAGGGGGGAGGCAGTACTTC
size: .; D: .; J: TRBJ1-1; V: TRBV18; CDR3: CASSPRAGGTEAFF; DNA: TGTGCCAGCTCACCGCGCGCGGGTGGCACTGAAGCTTTCTTT
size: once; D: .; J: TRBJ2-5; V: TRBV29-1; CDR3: CSASLAGQETQYF; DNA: TGCAGCGCCAGCTTGGCCGGGCAAGAGACCCAGTACTTC
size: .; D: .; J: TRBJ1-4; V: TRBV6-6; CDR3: CASSYQGATNEKLFF; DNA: TGTGCCAGCAGTTACCAAGGAGCAACTAATGAAAAACTGTTTTTT
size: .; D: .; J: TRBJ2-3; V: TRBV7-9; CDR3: CASSLTSSTDTQYF; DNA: TGTGCCAGCAGCTTGACTAGTAGCACAGATACGCAGTATTTT
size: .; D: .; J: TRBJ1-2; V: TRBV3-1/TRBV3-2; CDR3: CASSQGRGDGYTF; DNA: TGTGCCAGCAGCCAAGGCAGGGGCGATGGCTACACCTTC
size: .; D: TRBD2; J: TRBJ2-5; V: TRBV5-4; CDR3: CASSLVGRRGQETQYF; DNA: TGTGCCAGCAGCTTGGTCGGGAGGAGGGGCCAAGAGACCCAGTACTTC
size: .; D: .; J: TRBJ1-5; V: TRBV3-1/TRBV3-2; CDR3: CASSVRPGGQPQHF; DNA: TGTGCCAGCAGCGTCCGCCCCGGGGGACAGCCCCAGCATTTT
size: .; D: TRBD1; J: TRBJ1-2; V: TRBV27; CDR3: CASSFRGNYGYTF; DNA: TGTGCCAGCAGTTTCAGGGGGAACTATGGCTACACCTTC
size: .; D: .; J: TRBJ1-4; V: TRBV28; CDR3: CASSGRNGGAEKLFF; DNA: TGTGCCAGCAGTGGACGGAACGGGGGGGCTGAAAAACTGTTTTTT
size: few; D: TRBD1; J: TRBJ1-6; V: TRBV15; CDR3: CATSRELTGMSPLHF; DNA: TGTGCCACCAGCAGAGAATTGACAGGGATGTCACCCCTCCACTTT
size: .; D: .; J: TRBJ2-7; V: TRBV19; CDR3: CASSMAGRPSYEQYF; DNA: TGTGCCAGTAGTATGGCGGGACGACCCTCCTACGAGCAGTACTTC
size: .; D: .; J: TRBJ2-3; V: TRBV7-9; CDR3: CASSLSSGGTDTQYF; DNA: TGTGCCAGCAGCTTGAGTTCCGGGGGCACAGATACGCAGTATTTT
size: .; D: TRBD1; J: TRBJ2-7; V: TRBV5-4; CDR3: CASSLGGQVSYEQYF; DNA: TGTGCCAGCAGCTTGGGAGGACAGGTCAGCTACGAGCAGTACTTC